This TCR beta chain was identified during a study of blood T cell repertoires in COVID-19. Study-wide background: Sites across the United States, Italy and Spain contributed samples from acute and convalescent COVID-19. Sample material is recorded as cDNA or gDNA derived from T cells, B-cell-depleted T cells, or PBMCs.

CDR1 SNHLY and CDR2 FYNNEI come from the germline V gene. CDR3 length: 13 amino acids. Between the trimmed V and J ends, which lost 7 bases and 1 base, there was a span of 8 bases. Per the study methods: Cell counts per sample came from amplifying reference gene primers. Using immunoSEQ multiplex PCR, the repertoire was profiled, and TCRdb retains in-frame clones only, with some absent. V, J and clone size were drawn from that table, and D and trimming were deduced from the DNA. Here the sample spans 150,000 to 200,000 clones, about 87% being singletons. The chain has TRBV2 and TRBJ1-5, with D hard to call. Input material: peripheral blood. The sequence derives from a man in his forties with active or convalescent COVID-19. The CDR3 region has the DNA TGTGCCAGCACTCTAGTAAGCAATCAGCCCCAGCATTTT. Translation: CASTLVSNQPQHF.